This note documents a single T cell receptor beta chain sequence. These data originate in a study of blood T cell repertoires in COVID-19. Study-level background: Samples representing acute and convalescent COVID-19 were sourced from the United States, Italy and Spain. In each case, the material was cDNA or gDNA derived from T cells, B-cell-depleted T cells, or PBMCs.

From germline, CDR1 is SNHLY and CDR2 FYNNEI. V lost 6 bases and J 9 bases, leaving 12 bases between the germline ends. CDR3 length: 13 amino acids. The repertoire was sequenced with immunoSEQ multiplex PCR; TCRdb's copy has only in-frame clones and lacks some. The repertoire consists of about 76,000 clones, with about 82% occurring once and the leading ten covering 8% to 10%. This TCR came from a man aged 45-60 years with COVID-19, enrolled during active disease. V is TRBV2 and J is TRBJ1-6; D not certain. The sequenced material came from peripheral blood. The CDR3 is CASRNGLGSPLHF. The CDR3 bases are TGTGCCAGCAGAAACGGCCTAGGTTCACCCCTCCACTTT. Supplemented by reference TRBV2 and TRBJ1-6, the full variable domain reads EPEVTQTPSHQVTQMGQEVILRCVPISNHLYFYWYRQILGQKVEFLVSFYNNEISEKSEIFDDQFSVERPDGSNFTLKIRSTKLEDSAMYFCASRNGLGSPLHFGNGTRLTVT.